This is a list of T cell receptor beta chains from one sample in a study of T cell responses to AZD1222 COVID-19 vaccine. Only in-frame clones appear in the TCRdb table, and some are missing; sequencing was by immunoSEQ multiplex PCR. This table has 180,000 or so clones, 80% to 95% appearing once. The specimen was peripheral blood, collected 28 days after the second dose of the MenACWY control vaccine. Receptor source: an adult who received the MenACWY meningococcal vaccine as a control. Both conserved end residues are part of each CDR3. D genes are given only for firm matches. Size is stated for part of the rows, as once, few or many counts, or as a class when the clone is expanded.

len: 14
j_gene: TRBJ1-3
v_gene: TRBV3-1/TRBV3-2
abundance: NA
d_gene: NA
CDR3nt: TGTGCCAGCAGCCAACGGGAGGCTGGAAACACCATATATTTT
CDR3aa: CASSQREAGNTIYF

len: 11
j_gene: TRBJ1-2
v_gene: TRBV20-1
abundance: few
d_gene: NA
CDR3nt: TGCAGTGCTAGGGACTACCCAGGCTACACCTTC
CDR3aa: CSARDYPGYTF

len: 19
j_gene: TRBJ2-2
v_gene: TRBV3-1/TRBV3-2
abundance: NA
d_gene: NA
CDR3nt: TGTGCCAGCAGCCAAGAAGGGCCCAGCTGCCCCGCGAACACCGGGGAGCTGTTTTTT
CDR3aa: CASSQEGPSCPANTGELFF

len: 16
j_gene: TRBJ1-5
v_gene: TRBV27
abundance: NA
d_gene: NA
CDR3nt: TGTGCCAGCAGTCCCCACGGACAGCGTTCCCTTGGGGCCCAGCATTTT
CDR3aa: CASSPHGQRSLGAQHF

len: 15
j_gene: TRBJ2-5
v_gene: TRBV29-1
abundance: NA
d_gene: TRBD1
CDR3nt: TGCAGCGTTGAGGGACCCTGGACAGGGGGACAGACCCAGTACTTC
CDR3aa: CSVEGPWTGGQTQYF

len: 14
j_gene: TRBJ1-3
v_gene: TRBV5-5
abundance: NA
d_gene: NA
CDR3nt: TGTGCCAGCAGCAGCCTTGGGGCTGGAAACACCATATATTTT
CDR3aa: CASSSLGAGNTIYF

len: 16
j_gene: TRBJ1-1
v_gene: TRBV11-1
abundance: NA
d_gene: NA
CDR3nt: TGTGCCAGCAGCTTGGAGGCGGGCGTGATGAACACTGAAGCTTTCTTT
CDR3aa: CASSLEAGVMNTEAFF

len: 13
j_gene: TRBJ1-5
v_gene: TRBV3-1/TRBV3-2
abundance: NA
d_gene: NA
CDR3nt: TGTGCCAGCAGCCAAGATCTTAACCAGCCCCAGCATTTT
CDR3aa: CASSQDLNQPQHF

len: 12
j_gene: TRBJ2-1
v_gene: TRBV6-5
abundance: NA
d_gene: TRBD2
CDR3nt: TGTGCCAGCAGTTATAGCGGGGATGAGCAGTTCTTC
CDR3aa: CASSYSGDEQFF

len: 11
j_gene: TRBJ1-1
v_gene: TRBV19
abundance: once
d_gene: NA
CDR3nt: TGTGCCAGTAGTATTTACAGTGAAGCTTTCTTT
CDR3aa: CASSIYSEAFF

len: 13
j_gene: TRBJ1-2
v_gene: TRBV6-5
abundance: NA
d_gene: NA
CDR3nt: TGTGCCAGCAGTTTGGAACGGAACTATGGCTACACCTTC
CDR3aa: CASSLERNYGYTF

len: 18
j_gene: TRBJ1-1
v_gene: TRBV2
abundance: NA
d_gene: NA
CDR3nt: TGTGCCAGGGCCCATTCCACCGACGGTTCGGGGGTCAACACTGAAGCTTTCTTT
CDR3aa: CARAHSTDGSGVNTEAFF

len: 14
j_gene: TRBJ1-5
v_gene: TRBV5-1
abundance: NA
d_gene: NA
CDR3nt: TGCGCCAGCAGCTTGGAGGCAGGGGCCCAGCCCCAGCATTTT
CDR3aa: CASSLEAGAQPQHF

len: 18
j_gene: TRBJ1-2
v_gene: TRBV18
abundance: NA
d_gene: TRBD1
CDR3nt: TGTGCCAGCTCCCTCAGGGAGGGGGCAATGAGGACTAACTATGGCTACACCTTC
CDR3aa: CASSLREGAMRTNYGYTF

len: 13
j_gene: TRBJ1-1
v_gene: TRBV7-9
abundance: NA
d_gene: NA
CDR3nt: TGTGCCAGCAGCTTAGGTACGAACACTGAAGCTTTCTTT
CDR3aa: CASSLGTNTEAFF

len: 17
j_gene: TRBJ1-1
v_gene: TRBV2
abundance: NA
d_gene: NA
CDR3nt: TGTGCCAGCAGTGAACGGGGTCCCCAATTGAGGAACACTGAAGCTTTCTTT
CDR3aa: CASSERGPQLRNTEAFF

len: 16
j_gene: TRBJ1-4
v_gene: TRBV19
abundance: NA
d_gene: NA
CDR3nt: TGTGCCAGTAGTCCCGTGGGTTTGACGGCTAATGAAAAACTGTTTTTT
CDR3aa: CASSPVGLTANEKLFF

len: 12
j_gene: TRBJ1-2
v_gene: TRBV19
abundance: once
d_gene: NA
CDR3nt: TGTGCCAGTAGAGACCTGGGGCAGACATACACCTTC
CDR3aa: CASRDLGQTYTF

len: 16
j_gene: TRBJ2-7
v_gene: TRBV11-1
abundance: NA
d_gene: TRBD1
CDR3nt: TGTGCCAGCAGTCGAGGCATCGGGACAGGCCCCTACGAGCAGTACTTC
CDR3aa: CASSRGIGTGPYEQYF

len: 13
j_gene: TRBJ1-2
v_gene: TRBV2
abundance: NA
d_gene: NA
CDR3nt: TGTGCCAGCAGTGTCCCAGACTTATATGGCTACACCTTC
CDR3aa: CASSVPDLYGYTF

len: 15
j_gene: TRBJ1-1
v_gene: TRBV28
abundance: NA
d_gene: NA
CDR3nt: TGTGCCAGCAGTCGCCCAGGGGTGCGGAACACTGAAGCTTTCTTT
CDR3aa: CASSRPGVRNTEAFF

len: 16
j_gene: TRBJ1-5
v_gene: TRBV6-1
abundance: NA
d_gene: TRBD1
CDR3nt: TGTGCCAGCAGTGAAGCTCAGGGGGGGGCCGGACAGCCCCAGCATTTT
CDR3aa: CASSEAQGGAGQPQHF

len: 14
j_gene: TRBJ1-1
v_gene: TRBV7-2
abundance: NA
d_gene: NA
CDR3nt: TGTGCCAGCAGCCTCCGACAGGTTAACACTGAAGCTTTCTTT
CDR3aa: CASSLRQVNTEAFF

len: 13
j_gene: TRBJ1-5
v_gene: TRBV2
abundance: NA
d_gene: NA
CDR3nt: TGTGCCAGCATGGAGGGAGTTAATCAGCCCCAGCATTTT
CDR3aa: CASMEGVNQPQHF

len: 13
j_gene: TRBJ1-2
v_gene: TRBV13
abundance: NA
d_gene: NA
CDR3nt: TGTGCCAGCAGCTTAGGTCGACAGACTGGCTACACCTTC
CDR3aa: CASSLGRQTGYTF

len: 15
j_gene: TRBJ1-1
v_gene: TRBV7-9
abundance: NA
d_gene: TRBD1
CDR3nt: TGTGCCAGCAGCCCAAGGACAGGGGCGAACACTGAAGCTTTCTTT
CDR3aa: CASSPRTGANTEAFF

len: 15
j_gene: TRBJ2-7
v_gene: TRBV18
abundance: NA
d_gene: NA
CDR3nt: TGTGCCAGCTCACCGGACACGAGGAGCTCCTACGAGCAGTACTTC
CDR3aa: CASSPDTRSSYEQYF

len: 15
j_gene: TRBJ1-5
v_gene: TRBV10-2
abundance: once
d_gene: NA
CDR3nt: TGCGCCAGCAGGCTGGGGGCAATAGGCAATCAGCCCCAGCATTTT
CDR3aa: CASRLGAIGNQPQHF

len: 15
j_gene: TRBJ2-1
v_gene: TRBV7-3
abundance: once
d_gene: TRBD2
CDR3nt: TGTGCCAGCAGCTTGTACGGGGGAGGGTACAATGAGCAGTTCTTC
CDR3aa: CASSLYGGGYNEQFF

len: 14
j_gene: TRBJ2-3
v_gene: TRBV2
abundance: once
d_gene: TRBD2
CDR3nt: TGTGCCAGCAGGCCGGGACTAGCAACAGATACGCAGTATTTT
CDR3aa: CASRPGLATDTQYF

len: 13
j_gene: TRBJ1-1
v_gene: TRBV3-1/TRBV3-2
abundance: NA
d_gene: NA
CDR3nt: TGTGCCAGCAGCCCCTATTCGAACACTGAAGCTTTCTTT
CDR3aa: CASSPYSNTEAFF

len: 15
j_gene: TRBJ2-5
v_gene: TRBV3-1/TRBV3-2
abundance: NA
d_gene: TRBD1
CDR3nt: TGTGCCAGCAGCCCTTGGGACAGGGCGAGGGAGACCCAGTACTTC
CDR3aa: CASSPWDRARETQYF

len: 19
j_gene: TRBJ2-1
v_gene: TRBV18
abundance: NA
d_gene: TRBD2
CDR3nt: TGTGCCAGCTCACCACTCCCTCCAACTAGCGGGGGGCCCTACAATGAGCAGTTCTTC
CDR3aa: CASSPLPPTSGGPYNEQFF

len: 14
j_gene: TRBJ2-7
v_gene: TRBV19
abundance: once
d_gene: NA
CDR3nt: TGTGCCAGTAGTCTGAACATGCCACCCTACGAGCAGTACTTC
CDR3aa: CASSLNMPPYEQYF

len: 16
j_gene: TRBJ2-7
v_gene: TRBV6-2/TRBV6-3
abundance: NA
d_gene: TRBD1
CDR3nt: TGTGCCAGCAGTTACCCATTGGACAGGGTGACCTACGAGCAGTACTTC
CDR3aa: CASSYPLDRVTYEQYF

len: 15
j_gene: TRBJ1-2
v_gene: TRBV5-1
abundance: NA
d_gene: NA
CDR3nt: TGCGCCAGCAGCTTGGCCCCCAGGGAGGGCTATGGCTACACCTTC
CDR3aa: CASSLAPREGYGYTF

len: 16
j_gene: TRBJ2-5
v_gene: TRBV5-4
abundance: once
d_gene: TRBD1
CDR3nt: TGTGCCAGCAGCTTGGGGGGATTAGGGACAGGGGAGACCCAGTACTTC
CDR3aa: CASSLGGLGTGETQYF

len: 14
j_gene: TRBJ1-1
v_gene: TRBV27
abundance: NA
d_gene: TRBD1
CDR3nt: TGTGCCAGCAGACCCGGGACAGGGAACACTGAAGCTTTCTTT
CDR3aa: CASRPGTGNTEAFF

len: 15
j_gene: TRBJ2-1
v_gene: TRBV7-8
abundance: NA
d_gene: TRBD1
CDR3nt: TGTGCCAGCAGCTCTAGGACAGGGTCCTACAATGAGCAGTTCTTC
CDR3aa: CASSSRTGSYNEQFF

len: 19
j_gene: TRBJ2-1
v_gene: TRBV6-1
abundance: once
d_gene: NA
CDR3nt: TGTGCCAGCAGTGAAGCCCCCAGGGGTTCCATTAGCTCCTACAATGAGCAGTTCTTC
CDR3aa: CASSEAPRGSISSYNEQFF